This T cell receptor beta chain was identified during a study of CD8+ T cells in alopecia areata. Collection of lesional scalp punch biopsies and peripheral blood was performed in alopecia areata patients. Trimming pared 7 bases from V and 1 base from J, leaving 16 bases between. The CDR3 contains 15 residues. The germline V gene has CDR1 MNHEY and CDR2 SVGAGI. Following extraction, RNA underwent reverse transcription to cDNA, which served as the sequencing template. Data came from immunoSEQ multiplex PCR; TCRdb stores just in-frame clones and leaves some out. The repertoire includes 140,000 to 150,000 clones, about 47% of them detected once, and about 1% sits in the top ten. In this sample, this clone turned up a few times. Its target is not known. Study results and limitations: It was lesional scalp, especially alopecia totalis/universalis, that showed higher clonality than normal scalp. Sharing of TCR sequences between patients (possibly for HLA-related reasons) was less clear than in mice.

The receptor comes from a human donor with alopecia areata. This chain connects TRBV6-5 to TRBJ1-1, with D possibly matching TRBD1 (5 bases). Source: CD4+ T cells sorted from blood, taken at week 0. CDR3 region: CASNPHGTGNTEAFF. DNA of the CDR3: TGTGCCAGCAACCCACACGGGACTGGGAACACTGAAGCTTTCTTT.